This entry lists 9 T cell receptor beta chains sequenced from one sample in a study of T cell responses to AZD1222 COVID-19 vaccine. The protocol was immunoSEQ multiplex PCR, while the TCRdb copy is restricted to in-frame clones and leaves out a portion. The sample carries roughly 150,000 clones, 92% recorded once. The source material was peripheral blood, sampled on day 0 of AZD1222 vaccination. The receptors shown here come from an adult in good health.

The rearrangement links TRBV19 to TRBJ1-2; a weak D match, TRBD1 (6 bases). CDR1 is LNHDA and CDR2 is SQIVND in the germline V gene (reference sequence). The CDR3 length is 16 residues. Trimming shortened V by 1 base and J by 0 bases, and 12 bases separated the two germline ends. The CDR3 coding sequence is TGTGCCAGTAGTATAGCCCCGGACAGATCTAACTATGGCTACACCTTC. It is translated as CASSIAPDRSNYGYTF.

The rearrangement links TRBV6-2 or TRBV6-3 to TRBJ2-7; perhaps D is TRBD1 or TRBD2 (5 bases each). The germline V gene has CDR1 MNHEY and CDR2 SVGEGT. V was pared by 5 bases and J by 0 bases, with 11 bases between. This CDR3 is built from 14 residues. The CDR3 loop is CASSIEGLSYEQYF. Here the CDR3 DNA reads TGTGCCAGCAGTATAGAGGGGCTCTCCTACGAGCAGTACTTC.

The chain uses TRBV6-6 and TRBJ2-5; 7 bases fit TRBD2. J gave up 4 bases and V 7 bases, and 3 bases lay outside the gene matches. CDR3 length: 12 residues. Per germline, CDR1 MNHNY and CDR2 SVGAGI (reference sequence). CDR3 residues: CASTSGGETQYF. In DNA, the CDR3 is TGTGCCAGCACCTCGGGAGGAGAGACCCAGTACTTC.

The genes are TRBV5-4 and TRBJ2-7; no firm D call. The V end lost 4 bases, the J end lost 1 base, and 12 bases lay between the germline ends. The CDR3 covers 14 residues. The germline CDR1 and CDR2 sequences are SGHNT and YYREEE (reference sequence). CDR3 sequence (DNA): TGTGCCAGCAGCACCACAGACGAATCCTACGAGCAGTACTTC. This codes for CASSTTDESYEQYF. Looking up the rest from reference TRBV5-4 and TRBJ2-7 gives the full variable domain: ETGVTQSPTHLIKTRGQQVTLRCSSQSGHNTVSWYQQALGQGPQFIFQYYREEENGRGNFPPRFSGLQFPNYSSELNVNALELDDSALYLCASSTTDESYEQYFGPGTRLTVT.

The V and J genes are TRBV7-9 and TRBJ2-2; D possibly matches TRBD1 or TRBD2 (5 bases each). CDR1 and CDR2 (germline): SEHNR, FQNEAQ (reference sequence). The CDR3 has 16 amino acids. V dropped 5 bases and J dropped 7 bases, with 20 bases sitting between them. The CDR3 region is CASSPRPPWGFGELFF. In DNA, the CDR3 is TGTGCCAGCAGCCCTAGGCCCCCCTGGGGGTTCGGGGAGCTGTTTTTT.

The rearrangement uses TRBV2 and TRBJ2-7, with D perhaps being TRBD1 or TRBD2 (5 bases each). The germline V gene has CDR1 SNHLY and CDR2 FYNNEI. The CDR3 has 12 residues. The germline V and J ends were trimmed by 8 bases and 5 bases, with 13 bases remaining between them. For the CDR3, the DNA is TGTGCCAGCTTCGTGAGGGGAGACGAGCAGTACTTC. Protein sequence: CASFVRGDEQYF.

The chain combines TRBV11-2 with TRBJ2-2, with no clear D. Germline CDR1 reads SGHAT; CDR2 reads FQNNGV. This CDR3 comprises 14 residues. V lost 0 bases to trimming and J lost 6 bases, with 8 bases between them. DNA of the CDR3: TGTGCCAGCAGCTTAGATATTTCCGCCGGGGAGCTGTTTTTT. Protein product: CASSLDISAGELFF.

The V and J genes are TRBV4-2 and TRBJ1-2; D unresolved. The CDR3 extends over 14 amino acids. V dropped 10 bases and J dropped 5 bases, with 20 bases sitting between them. CDR1 is LGHNA and CDR2 is YNFKEQ in the germline V gene. This chain's CDR3 is CATADSRRAYGYTF. In nucleotides, the CDR3 is TGTGCCACCGCGGACTCCCGGAGGGCGTATGGCTACACCTTC.

Note on this clone: Other DNA sequences in this specimen translate into the identical CDR3. The chain carries TRBV18 and TRBJ2-2; no firm D call. CDR3 length: 13 amino acids. CDR1 is KGHSH, CDR2 LQKENI, per germline. Deletions cut 3 bases from V and 0 bases from J, with 2 bases between. The CDR3 spells CASSPPNTGELFF. DNA of the CDR3: TGTGCCAGCTCACCCCCGAACACCGGGGAGCTGTTTTTT.